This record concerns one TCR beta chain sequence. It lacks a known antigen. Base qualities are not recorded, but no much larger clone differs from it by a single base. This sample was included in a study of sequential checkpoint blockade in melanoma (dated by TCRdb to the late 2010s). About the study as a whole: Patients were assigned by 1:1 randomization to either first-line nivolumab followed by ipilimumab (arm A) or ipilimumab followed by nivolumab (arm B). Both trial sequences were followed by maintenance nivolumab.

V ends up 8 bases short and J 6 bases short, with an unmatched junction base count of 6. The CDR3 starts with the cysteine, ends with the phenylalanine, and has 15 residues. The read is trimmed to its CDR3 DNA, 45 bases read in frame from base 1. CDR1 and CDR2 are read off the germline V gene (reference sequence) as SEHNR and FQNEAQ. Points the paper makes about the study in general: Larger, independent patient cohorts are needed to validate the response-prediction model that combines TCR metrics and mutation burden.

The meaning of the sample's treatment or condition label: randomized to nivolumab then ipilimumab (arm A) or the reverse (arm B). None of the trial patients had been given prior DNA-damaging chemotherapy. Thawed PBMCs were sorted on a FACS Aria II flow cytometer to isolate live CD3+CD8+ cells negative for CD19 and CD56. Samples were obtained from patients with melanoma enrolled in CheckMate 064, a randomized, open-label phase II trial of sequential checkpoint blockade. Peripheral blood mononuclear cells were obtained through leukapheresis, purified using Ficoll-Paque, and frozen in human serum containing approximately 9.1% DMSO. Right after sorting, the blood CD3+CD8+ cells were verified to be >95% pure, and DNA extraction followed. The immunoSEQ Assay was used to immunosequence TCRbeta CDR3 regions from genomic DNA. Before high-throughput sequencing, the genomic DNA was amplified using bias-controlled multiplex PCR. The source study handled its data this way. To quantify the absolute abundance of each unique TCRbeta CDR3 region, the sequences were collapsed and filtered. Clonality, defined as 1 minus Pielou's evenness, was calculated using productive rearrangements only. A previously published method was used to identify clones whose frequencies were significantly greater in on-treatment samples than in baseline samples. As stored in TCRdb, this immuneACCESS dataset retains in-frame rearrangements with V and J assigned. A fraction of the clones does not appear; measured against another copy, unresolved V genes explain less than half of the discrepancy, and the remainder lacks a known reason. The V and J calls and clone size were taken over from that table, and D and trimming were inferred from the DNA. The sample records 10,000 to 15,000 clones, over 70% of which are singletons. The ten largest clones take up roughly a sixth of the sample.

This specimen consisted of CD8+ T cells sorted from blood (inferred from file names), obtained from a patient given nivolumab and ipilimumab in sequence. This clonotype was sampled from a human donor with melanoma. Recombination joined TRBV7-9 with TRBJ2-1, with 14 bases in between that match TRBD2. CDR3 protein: CASRLAGGPVNEQFF. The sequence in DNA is TGTGCCAGCCGACTAGCGGGAGGGCCGGTCAATGAGCAGTTCTTC.